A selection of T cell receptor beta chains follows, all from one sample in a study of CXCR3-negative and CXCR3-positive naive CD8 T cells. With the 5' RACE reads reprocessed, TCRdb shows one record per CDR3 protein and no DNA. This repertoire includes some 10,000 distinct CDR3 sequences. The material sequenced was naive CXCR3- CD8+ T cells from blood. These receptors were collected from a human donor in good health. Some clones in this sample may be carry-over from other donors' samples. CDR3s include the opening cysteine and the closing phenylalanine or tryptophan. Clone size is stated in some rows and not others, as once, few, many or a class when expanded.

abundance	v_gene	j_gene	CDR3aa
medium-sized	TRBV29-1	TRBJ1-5	CSVRTGSNQPQHF
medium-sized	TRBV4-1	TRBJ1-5	CASSQEQGRNQPQHF
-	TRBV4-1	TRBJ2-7	CASSQDYNYEQYF
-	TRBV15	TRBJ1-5	CATSARSYQPQHF
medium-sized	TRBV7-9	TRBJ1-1	CASRPPGHTEAFF
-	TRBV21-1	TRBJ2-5	CASTHPHPDRAQETQYF
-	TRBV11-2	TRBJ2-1	CASSLVYSGSYNEQFF
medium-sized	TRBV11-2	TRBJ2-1	CASTLVSSGTPGYEQFF
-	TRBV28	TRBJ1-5	CASSNLTPGQTHQPQHF
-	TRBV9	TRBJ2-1	CASSGSLSGFSYNEQFF
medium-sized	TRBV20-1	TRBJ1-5	CSAVDGGNQPQHF
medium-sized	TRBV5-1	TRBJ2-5	CASSLTGRYQETQYF
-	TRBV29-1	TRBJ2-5	CSVGPGGKFQETQYF
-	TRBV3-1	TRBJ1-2	CASRLESGGAIYGYTF
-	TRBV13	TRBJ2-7	CASMGKTGDIGYEQYF
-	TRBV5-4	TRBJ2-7	CASRQGEAYEQYF
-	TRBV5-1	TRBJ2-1	CASSLPSGSHNEQFF
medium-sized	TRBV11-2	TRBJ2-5	CASKTGGEETQYF
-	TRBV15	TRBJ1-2	CATSRERGAGDYTF
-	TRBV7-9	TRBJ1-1	CASSLIARSAEAFF
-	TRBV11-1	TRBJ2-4	CASSDPGRVKGIQYF
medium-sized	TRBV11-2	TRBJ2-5	CASSLDIYEQETQYF
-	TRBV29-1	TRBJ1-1	CSVVGAGFNTEAFF
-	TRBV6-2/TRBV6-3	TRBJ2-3	CASSYLYGRSTDTQYF
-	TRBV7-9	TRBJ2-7	CASSSLGQGIYEQYF
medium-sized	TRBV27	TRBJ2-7	CASRNLGQYEQYF
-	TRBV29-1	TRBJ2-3	CSVEELAGGTDTQYF
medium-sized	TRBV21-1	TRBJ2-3	CASSISGLLTDTQYF
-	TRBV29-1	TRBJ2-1	CSVAGSIQGNEQFF
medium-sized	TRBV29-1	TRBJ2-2	CSVVAAATGELFF
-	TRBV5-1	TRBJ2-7	CASSPGGGSLSEQYF
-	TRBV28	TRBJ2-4	CASSPDRGRSIQYF
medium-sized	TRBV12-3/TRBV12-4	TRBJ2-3	CASSDAGSDTQYF
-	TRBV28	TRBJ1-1	CASSRERTGISTEAFF
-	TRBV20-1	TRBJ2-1	CSARVLAGHYNEQFF
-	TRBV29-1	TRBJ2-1	CSVEDDRYEQFF
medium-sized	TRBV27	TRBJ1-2	CASSLTGPNGYTF